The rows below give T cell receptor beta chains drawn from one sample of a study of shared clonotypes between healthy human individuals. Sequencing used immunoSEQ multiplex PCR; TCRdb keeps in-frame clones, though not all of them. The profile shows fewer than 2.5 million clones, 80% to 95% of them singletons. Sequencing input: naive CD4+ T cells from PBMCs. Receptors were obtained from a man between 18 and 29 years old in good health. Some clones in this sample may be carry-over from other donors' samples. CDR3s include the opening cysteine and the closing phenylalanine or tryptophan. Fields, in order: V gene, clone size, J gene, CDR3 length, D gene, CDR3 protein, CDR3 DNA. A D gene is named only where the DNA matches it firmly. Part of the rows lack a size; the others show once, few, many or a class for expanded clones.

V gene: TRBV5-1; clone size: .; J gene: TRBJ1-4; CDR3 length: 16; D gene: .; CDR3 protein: CASSRMDQGTNEKLFF; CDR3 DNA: TGCGCCAGCAGCAGGATGGACCAGGGCACTAATGAAAAACTGTTTTTT
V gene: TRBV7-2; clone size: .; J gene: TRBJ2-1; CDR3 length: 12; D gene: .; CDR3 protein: CASSLGGYEQFF; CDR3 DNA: TGTGCCAGCAGCTTAGGGGGTTATGAGCAGTTCTTC
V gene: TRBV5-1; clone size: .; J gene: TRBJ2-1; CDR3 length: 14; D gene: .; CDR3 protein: CASGGGVDYNEQFF; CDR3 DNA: TGCGCCAGTGGTGGAGGCGTGGACTACAATGAGCAGTTCTTC
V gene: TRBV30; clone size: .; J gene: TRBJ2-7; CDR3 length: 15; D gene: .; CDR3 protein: CAWSLGTPRAYEQYF; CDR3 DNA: TGTGCCTGGAGCTTAGGGACGCCTCGAGCCTACGAGCAGTACTTC
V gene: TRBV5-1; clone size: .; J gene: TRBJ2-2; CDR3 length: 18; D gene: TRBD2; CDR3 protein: CASSWGGSGRATTGELFF; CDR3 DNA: TGCGCCAGCAGCTGGGGAGGCAGCGGGAGGGCCACCACCGGGGAGCTGTTTTTT
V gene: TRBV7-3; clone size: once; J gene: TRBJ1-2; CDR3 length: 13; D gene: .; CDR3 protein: CASSETPGYGYTF; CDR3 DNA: TGTGCCAGCAGCGAAACCCCAGGGTATGGCTACACCTTC
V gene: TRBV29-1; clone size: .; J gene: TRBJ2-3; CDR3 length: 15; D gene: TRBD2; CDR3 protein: CSVVGTSGNTDTQYF; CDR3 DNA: TGCAGCGTTGTAGGGACTAGCGGGAACACAGATACGCAGTATTTT
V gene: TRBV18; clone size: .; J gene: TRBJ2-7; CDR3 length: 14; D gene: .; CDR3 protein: CASSPRTENYEQYF; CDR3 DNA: TGTGCCAGCTCACCAAGGACAGAGAACTACGAGCAGTACTTC
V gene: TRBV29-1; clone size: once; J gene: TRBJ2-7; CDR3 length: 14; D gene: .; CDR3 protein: CSVGPFSGSYEQYF; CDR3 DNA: TGCAGCGTTGGCCCCTTTTCGGGTTCCTACGAGCAGTACTTC
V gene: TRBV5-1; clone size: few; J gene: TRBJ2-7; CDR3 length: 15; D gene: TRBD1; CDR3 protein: CASSFNRGLFYEQYF; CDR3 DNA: TGCGCCAGCAGCTTCAACAGGGGGCTTTTCTACGAGCAGTACTTC
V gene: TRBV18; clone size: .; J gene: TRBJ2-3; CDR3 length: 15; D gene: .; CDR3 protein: CASSPQGMVTDTQYF; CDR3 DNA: TGTGCCAGCTCACCCCAGGGCATGGTTACAGATACGCAGTATTTT
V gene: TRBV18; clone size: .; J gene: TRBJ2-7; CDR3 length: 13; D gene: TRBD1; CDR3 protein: CASSPDREWEQYF; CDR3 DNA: TGTGCCAGCTCACCGGACAGGGAATGGGAGCAGTACTTC
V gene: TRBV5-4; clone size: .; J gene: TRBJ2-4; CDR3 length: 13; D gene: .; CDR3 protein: CASSFEQGRVQYF; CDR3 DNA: TGTGCCAGCAGCTTTGAACAGGGAAGAGTTCAGTACTTC
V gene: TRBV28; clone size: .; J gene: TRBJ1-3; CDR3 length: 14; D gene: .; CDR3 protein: CASSSPGRGGTIYF; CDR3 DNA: TGTGCCAGCAGTTCTCCCGGCAGGGGCGGCACCATATATTTT
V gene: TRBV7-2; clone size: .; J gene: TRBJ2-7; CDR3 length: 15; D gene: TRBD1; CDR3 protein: CASSLAGTGPYEQYF; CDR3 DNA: TGTGCCAGCAGCTTAGCCGGGACAGGTCCCTACGAGCAGTACTTC
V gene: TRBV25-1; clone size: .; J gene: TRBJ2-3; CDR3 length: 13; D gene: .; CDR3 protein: CASSESGVDTQYF; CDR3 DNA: TGTGCCAGCAGTGAATCTGGGGTAGATACGCAGTATTTT
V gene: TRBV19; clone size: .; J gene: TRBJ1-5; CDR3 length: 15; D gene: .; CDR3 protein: CASSWIDGYNQPQHF; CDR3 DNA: TGTGCCAGTAGTTGGATCGACGGGTACAATCAGCCCCAGCATTTT
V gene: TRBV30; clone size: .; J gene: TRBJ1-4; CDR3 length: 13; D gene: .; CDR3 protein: CACDCATNEKLFF; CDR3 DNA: TGTGCCTGCGACTGTGCAACTAATGAAAAACTGTTTTTT
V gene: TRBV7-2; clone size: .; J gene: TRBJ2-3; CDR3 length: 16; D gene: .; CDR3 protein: CASSILGGTSTDTQYF; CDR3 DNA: TGTGCCAGCAGCATACTAGGCGGGACTAGCACAGATACGCAGTATTTT
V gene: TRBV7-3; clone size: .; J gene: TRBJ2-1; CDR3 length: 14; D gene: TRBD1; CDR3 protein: CASSLSDRVGEQFF; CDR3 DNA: TGTGCCAGCAGCTTATCGGACAGGGTAGGTGAGCAGTTCTTC
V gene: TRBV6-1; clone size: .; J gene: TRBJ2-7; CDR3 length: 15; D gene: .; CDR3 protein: CASSKSGPIPSEQYF; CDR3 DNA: TGTGCCAGTAGTAAATCGGGGCCTATCCCCTCCGAGCAGTACTTC
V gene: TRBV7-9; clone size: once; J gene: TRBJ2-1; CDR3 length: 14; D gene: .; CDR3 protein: CASSWGSDYNEQFF; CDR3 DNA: TGTGCCAGCAGCTGGGGGAGTGATTACAATGAGCAGTTCTTC
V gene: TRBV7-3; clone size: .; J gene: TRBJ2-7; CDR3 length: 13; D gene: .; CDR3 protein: CASGGGISGEQYF; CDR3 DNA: TGTGCCAGTGGTGGCGGGATTTCGGGCGAGCAGTACTTC
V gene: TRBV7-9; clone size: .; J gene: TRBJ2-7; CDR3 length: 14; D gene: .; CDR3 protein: CASTEWGKDYEQYF; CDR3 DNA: TGTGCCAGCACCGAATGGGGGAAGGACTACGAGCAGTACTTC
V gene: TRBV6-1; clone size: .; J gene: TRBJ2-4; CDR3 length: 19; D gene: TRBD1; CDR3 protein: CASSEEDRGVEVAKNIQYF; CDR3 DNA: TGTGCCAGCAGTGAAGAGGACAGGGGGGTTGAGGTCGCCAAAAACATTCAGTACTTC
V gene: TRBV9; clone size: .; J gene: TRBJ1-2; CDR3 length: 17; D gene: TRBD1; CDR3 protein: CASSPGTASDGVYGYTF; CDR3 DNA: TGTGCCAGCAGCCCCGGGACAGCATCCGATGGGGTCTATGGCTACACCTTC
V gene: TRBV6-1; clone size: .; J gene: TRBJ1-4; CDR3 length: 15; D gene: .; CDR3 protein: CASRDKTLGSEKLFF; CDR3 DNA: TGTGCCAGCAGGGATAAAACCCTAGGGAGTGAAAAACTGTTTTTT
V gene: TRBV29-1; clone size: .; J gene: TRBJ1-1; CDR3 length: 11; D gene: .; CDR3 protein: CSVVANTEAFF; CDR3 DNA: TGCAGCGTTGTAGCGAACACTGAAGCTTTCTTT
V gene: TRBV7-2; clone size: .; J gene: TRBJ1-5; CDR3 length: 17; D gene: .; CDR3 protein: CASSLGLGQASNQPQHF; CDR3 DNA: TGTGCCAGCAGCTTAGGACTAGGGCAGGCTAGCAATCAGCCCCAGCATTTT
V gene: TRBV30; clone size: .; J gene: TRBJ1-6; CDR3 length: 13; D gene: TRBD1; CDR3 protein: CAGTGAYNSPLHF; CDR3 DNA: TGTGCCGGGACAGGGGCCTATAATTCACCCCTCCACTTT
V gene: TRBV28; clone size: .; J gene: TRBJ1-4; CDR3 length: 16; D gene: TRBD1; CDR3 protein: CASSLNPRQGGEKLFF; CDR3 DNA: TGTGCCAGCAGTTTAAACCCCCGACAGGGTGGTGAAAAACTGTTTTTT
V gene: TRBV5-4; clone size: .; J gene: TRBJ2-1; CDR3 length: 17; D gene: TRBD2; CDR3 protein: CASSPQAGRARNNEQFF; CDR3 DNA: TGTGCCAGCAGCCCCCAGGCCGGGAGGGCCCGGAACAATGAGCAGTTCTTC
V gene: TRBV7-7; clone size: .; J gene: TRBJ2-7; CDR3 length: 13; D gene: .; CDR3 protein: CASSSCEGCEQYF; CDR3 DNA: TGTGCCAGCAGCTCCTGTGAGGGTTGCGAGCAGTACTTC
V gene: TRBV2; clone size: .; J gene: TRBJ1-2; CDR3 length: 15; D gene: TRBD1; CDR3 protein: CASSEDRVTGYGYTF; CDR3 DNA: TGTGCCAGCAGTGAGGACAGGGTGACGGGCTATGGCTACACCTTC
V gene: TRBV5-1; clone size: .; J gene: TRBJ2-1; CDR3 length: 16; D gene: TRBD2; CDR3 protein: CASSLLAGASYNEQFF; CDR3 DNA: TGCGCCAGCAGCTTGTTGGCGGGAGCGTCCTACAATGAGCAGTTCTTC
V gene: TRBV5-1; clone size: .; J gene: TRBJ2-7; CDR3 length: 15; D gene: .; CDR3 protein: CASSLWRRESSEQYF; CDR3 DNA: TGCGCCAGCAGCTTGTGGAGAAGGGAGTCGAGCGAGCAGTACTTC
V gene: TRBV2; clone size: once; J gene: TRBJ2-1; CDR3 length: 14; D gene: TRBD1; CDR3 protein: CANRRDRGYNEQFF; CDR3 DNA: TGTGCCAACCGCCGGGACAGGGGCTACAATGAGCAGTTCTTC